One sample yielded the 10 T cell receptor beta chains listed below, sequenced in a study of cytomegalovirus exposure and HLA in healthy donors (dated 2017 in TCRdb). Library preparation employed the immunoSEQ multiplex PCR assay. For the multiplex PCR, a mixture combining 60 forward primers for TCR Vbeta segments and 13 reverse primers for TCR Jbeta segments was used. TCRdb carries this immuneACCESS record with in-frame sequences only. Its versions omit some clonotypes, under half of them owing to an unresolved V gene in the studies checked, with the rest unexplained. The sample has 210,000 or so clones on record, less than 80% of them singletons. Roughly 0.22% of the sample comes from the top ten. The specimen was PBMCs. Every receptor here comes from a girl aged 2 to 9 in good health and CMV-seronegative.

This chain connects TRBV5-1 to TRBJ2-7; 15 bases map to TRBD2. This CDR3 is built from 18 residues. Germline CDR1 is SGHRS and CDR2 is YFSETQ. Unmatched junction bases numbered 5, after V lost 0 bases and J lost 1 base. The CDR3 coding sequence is TGCGCCAGCAGCTTGGGAAAGGGACTAGCGGGAGGATCCTACGAGCAGTACTTC. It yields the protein CASSLGKGLAGGSYEQYF. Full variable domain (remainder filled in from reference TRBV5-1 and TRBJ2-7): KAGVTQTPRYLIKTRGQQVTLSCSPISGHRSVSWYQQTPGQGLQFLFEYFSETQRNKGNFPGRFSGRQFSNSRSEMNVSTLELGDSALYLCASSLGKGLAGGSYEQYFGPGTRLTVT.

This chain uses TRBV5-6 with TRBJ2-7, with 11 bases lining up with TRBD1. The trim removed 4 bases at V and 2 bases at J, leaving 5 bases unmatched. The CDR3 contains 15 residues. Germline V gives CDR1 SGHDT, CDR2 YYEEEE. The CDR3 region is CASSRRGQGAYEQYF. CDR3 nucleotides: TGTGCCAGCAGCCGGAGGGGACAGGGGGCCTACGAGCAGTACTTC.

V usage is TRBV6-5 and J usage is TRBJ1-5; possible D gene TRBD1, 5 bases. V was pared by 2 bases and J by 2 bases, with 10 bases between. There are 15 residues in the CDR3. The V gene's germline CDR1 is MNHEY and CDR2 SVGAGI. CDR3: CASSYGGEGNQPQHF. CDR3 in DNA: TGTGCCAGCAGTTACGGAGGGGAGGGCAATCAGCCCCAGCATTTT.

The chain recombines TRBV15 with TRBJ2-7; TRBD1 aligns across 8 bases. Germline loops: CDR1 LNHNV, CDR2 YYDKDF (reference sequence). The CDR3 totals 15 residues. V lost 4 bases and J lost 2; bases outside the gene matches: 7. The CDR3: CATSILGTGPYEQYF. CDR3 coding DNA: TGTGCCACCAGCATACTTGGGACAGGTCCCTACGAGCAGTACTTC.

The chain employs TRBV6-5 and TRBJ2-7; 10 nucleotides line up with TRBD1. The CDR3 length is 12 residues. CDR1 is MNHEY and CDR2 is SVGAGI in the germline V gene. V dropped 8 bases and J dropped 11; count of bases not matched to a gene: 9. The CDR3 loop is CASGPGQGSKYF. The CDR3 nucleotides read TGTGCCAGCGGACCGGGACAGGGGAGTAAGTACTTC.

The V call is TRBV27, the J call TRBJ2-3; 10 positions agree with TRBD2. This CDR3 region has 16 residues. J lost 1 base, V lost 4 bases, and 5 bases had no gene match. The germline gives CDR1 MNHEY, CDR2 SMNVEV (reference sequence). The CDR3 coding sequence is TGTGCCAGCAGTTCCAGCGGGGGGGCCCGCACAGATACGCAGTATTTT. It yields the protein CASSSSGGARTDTQYF.

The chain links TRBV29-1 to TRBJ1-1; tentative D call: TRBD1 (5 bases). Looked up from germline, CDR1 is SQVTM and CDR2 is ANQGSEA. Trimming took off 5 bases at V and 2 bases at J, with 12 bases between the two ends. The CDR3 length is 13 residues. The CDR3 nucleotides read TGCAGCGTTAGGGGCAGGGCTAACACTGAAGCTTTCTTT. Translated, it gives CSVRGRANTEAFF.

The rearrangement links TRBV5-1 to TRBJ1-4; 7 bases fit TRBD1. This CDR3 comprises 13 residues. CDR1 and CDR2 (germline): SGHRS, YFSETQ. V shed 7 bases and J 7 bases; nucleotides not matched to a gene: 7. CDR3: CASGGTDGEKLFF. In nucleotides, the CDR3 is TGCGCCAGCGGTGGGACAGACGGTGAAAAACTGTTTTTT.

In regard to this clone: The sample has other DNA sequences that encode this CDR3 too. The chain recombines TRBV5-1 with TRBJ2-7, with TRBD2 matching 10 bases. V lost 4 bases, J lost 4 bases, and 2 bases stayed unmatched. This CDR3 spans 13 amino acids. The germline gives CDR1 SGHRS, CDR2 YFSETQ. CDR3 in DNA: TGCGCCAGCAGCCCTAGCGGGAGTTACGAGCAGTACTTC. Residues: CASSPSGSYEQYF.

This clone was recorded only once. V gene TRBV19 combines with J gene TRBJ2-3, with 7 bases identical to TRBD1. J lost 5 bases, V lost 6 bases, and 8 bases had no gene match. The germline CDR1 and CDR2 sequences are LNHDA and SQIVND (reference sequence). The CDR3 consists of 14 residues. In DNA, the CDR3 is TGTGCCAGTAGACAGGGGCAGGCTGGAGATACGCAGTATTTT. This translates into CASRQGQAGDTQYF.